The clone carrying this TCR beta chain was observed a single time. Being one base from a much bigger clone, this may be a read error. The entry originates in a study of blood T cells in healthy people across ages. Per the germline V gene, CDR1 is SNHLY and CDR2 is FYNNEI. V lost 6 bases and J lost 2, with 10 bases in between. This CDR3 spans 13 amino acids. Next came a second PCR, run for roughly 6 to 11 cycles, which used a sample-barcoded 5' primer along with a J-beta primer mix. From the 5' RACE reads, TCRdb called clonotypes with MiXCR, one entry per CDR3 protein. This table has over 950,000 distinct CDR3 sequences, 35% to 40% appearing once.

What was sequenced was blood. The TCR comes from a man aged 18-30 years in good health. This chain connects TRBV2 to TRBJ1-2; D gene unclear. CDR3 in amino acids: CASRAGRNYGYTF. The CDR3 DNA reads as TGTGCCAGCAGGGCCGGACGGAACTATGGCTACACCTTC.